A selection of T cell receptor beta chains follows, all from one sample in a study of graft-versus-host responses after intestinal transplantation. The data were produced by immunoSEQ multiplex PCR, yet TCRdb's version contains in-frame clones alone and is incomplete. There are about 120,000 clones in the sample; just over 90% occur only once, and 0.2% to 0.25% lies in the top ten. Antigens for these TCRs are unknown. This sample comprised unstimulated CD4+ T cells sorted from spleen or lymph node cells, obtained before transplant. The receptors derive from a human donor who was the organ donor for an intestinal transplant. The CDR3 runs from the conserved cysteine through the conserved F or W.

v_call,j_call,cdr3_length,cdr3_aa
TRBV19,TRBJ2-1,12,CASSTGGNEQFF
TRBV9,TRBJ1-3,17,CASSERPLVPSGNTIYF
TRBV5-1,TRBJ2-3,16,CASSSGLAGSTDTQYF
TRBV4-1,TRBJ2-5,17,CASSQVGGRSFGETQYF
TRBV6-6,TRBJ1-3,15,CASSYFLPSGNTIYF
TRBV28,TRBJ2-2,15,CASSFWTGNTGELFF
TRBV7-2,TRBJ2-5,18,CASSLRGGRLYNQETQYF
TRBV4-1,TRBJ2-7,14,CASSPEGRFYEQYF
TRBV28,TRBJ2-7,15,CASSFGDRALGEQYF
TRBV6-5,TRBJ2-7,15,CASSPGTGGPYEQYF
TRBV4-3,TRBJ1-2,16,CASSQGGDRGPYGYTF
TRBV7-9,TRBJ1-6,13,CASSLGARSPLHF
TRBV30,TRBJ1-5,14,CAWSHTGVGQPQHF
TRBV28,TRBJ1-4,16,CASSLPGGIANEKLFF
TRBV18,TRBJ2-5,15,CASSNRGEVQETQYF
TRBV5-3,TRBJ2-7,15,CARRCRTGLFYEQYF
TRBV4-1,TRBJ2-7,14,CASSQISDTYEQYF
TRBV29-1,TRBJ2-3,12,CSVRESGDTQYF
TRBV7-3,TRBJ2-1,14,CASSLTGTYNEQFF
TRBV15,TRBJ2-7,17,CATSRDLPSGSSYEQYF
TRBV12-5,TRBJ1-4,16,CASGLSWTDLNEKLFF
TRBV5-1,TRBJ1-5,13,CASSLGGDQPQHF
TRBV9,TRBJ2-1,15,CASSVRRHGGNEQFF
TRBV7-2,TRBJ2-2,13,CASTRQNTGELFF
TRBV16,TRBJ2-2,14,CASSPRDLLRELFF
TRBV6-1,TRBJ1-5,15,CASSEIGISNQPQHF
TRBV6-1,TRBJ1-2,13,CASSFKTDYGYTF
TRBV20-1,TRBJ2-7,11,CSARVGYEQYF
TRBV13,TRBJ2-1,14,CASSFVGGRNEQFF
TRBV2,TRBJ2-3,15,CASSWDLASTDTQYF
TRBV29-1,TRBJ1-2,12,CSVETGSYGYTF
TRBV30,TRBJ1-2,14,CAWGAPGQVYGYTF
TRBV5-1,TRBJ1-3,15,CASSSFGFSGNTIYF
TRBV28,TRBJ2-2,13,CASTQGRTGELFF
TRBV6-1,TRBJ2-5,13,CASSGTVQETQYF
TRBV2,TRBJ1-6,15,CASSAQGRYNSPLHF
TRBV5-1,TRBJ2-5,15,CASSFRDSGQETQYF
TRBV5-1,TRBJ1-5,14,CASSPQGVDQPQHF
TRBV9,TRBJ2-1,16,CASSLISGRSYNEQFF
TRBV10-3,TRBJ1-2,11,CAISSGDGYTF
TRBV2,TRBJ2-1,15,CASSERASGINEQFF
TRBV28,TRBJ1-2,13,CASSRTGTYGYTF
TRBV2,TRBJ2-5,14,CASRRDPPQETQYF
TRBV2,TRBJ2-3,15,CASSERGRGPDTQYF
TRBV6-1,TRBJ2-7,10,CASSEGEQYF
TRBV29-1,TRBJ2-3,14,CSVERLAGVDTQYF
TRBV27,TRBJ2-5,15,CASSLSGRALQTQYF
TRBV6-5,TRBJ2-7,16,CASSYSWTGLVYEQYF
TRBV5-1,TRBJ2-2,16,CASSLSGTGNTGELFF
TRBV19,TRBJ2-3,15,CASSPDRGFTDTQYF
TRBV30,TRBJ2-7,12,CAWSVIRSEQYF
TRBV5-1,TRBJ2-1,14,CASSGLAGNNEQFF
TRBV15,TRBJ2-5,12,CATSRDRETQYF
TRBV7-9,TRBJ2-5,15,CASSLGAGRQETQYF
TRBV19,TRBJ1-5,19,CASSIDWYREPYSNQPQHF
TRBV7-3,TRBJ1-1,14,CASSLRGGSTEAFF
TRBV28,TRBJ2-7,17,CASSFGISGSLSYEQYF